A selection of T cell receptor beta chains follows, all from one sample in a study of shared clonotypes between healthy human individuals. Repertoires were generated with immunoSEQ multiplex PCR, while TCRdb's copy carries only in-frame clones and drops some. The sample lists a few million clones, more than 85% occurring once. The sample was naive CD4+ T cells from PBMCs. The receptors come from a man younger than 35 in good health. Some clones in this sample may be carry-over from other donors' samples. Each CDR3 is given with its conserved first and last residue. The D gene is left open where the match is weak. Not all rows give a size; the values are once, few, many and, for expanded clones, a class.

CDR3nt: TGTGCCAGCTCACCATTCGGGACAGGGGGTCGGGAGCAGTACTTC
CDR3aa: CASSPFGTGGREQYF
d_gene: TRBD1
j_gene: TRBJ2-7
v_gene: TRBV18
abundance: -

CDR3nt: TGTGCCAGCAGCCGGGGGGGCGGGAGCGAAGAGACCCAGTACTTC
CDR3aa: CASSRGGGSEETQYF
d_gene: TRBD2
j_gene: TRBJ2-5
v_gene: TRBV7-2
abundance: -

CDR3nt: TGTGCCAGCAGCTTCGGCCCCTACGAGCAGTACTTC
CDR3aa: CASSFGPYEQYF
d_gene: -
j_gene: TRBJ2-7
v_gene: TRBV5-5
abundance: -

CDR3nt: TGTGCCAGCACTTTACTGAGCTCCTACAATGAGCAGTTCTTC
CDR3aa: CASTLLSSYNEQFF
d_gene: -
j_gene: TRBJ2-1
v_gene: TRBV2
abundance: -

CDR3nt: TGTGCCAGCAGTTACAGTCCGGCGGTAAGGGAGCAGTTCTTC
CDR3aa: CASSYSPAVREQFF
d_gene: -
j_gene: TRBJ2-1
v_gene: TRBV6-6
abundance: -

CDR3nt: TGTGCCAGCAGCTTAGACAGGGCCCAGACCCAGTACTTC
CDR3aa: CASSLDRAQTQYF
d_gene: TRBD1
j_gene: TRBJ2-5
v_gene: TRBV7-3
abundance: -

CDR3nt: TGTGCCAGCAGTTTCTCCTACGAGCAGTACTTC
CDR3aa: CASSFSYEQYF
d_gene: -
j_gene: TRBJ2-7
v_gene: TRBV28
abundance: -

CDR3nt: TGTGCCAGCAGTTCCGGGACCGGGTTTTACACTGAAGCTTTCTTT
CDR3aa: CASSSGTGFYTEAFF
d_gene: -
j_gene: TRBJ1-1
v_gene: TRBV28
abundance: -

CDR3nt: TGCGCCAGCAGCCAGACGGACAGTCGCTCCTACGAGCAGTACTTC
CDR3aa: CASSQTDSRSYEQYF
d_gene: -
j_gene: TRBJ2-7
v_gene: TRBV4-1
abundance: -

CDR3nt: TGTGCCAGCAGTGGACAGGGGGCGATCCGAGAAAAACTGTTTTTT
CDR3aa: CASSGQGAIREKLFF
d_gene: TRBD1
j_gene: TRBJ1-4
v_gene: TRBV7-2
abundance: -

CDR3nt: TGTGCCAGCAGTTTAGGCCCCCCCGACAGGAACTATGGCTACACCTTC
CDR3aa: CASSLGPPDRNYGYTF
d_gene: -
j_gene: TRBJ1-2
v_gene: TRBV28
abundance: -

CDR3nt: TGTGCCAGCAGCCAAGAAATCGGGGGACCCTCCTACGAGCAGTACTTC
CDR3aa: CASSQEIGGPSYEQYF
d_gene: -
j_gene: TRBJ2-7
v_gene: TRBV14
abundance: -

CDR3nt: TGTGCCAGCAGCTTAACTCGCCAAGAGACCCAGTACTTC
CDR3aa: CASSLTRQETQYF
d_gene: -
j_gene: TRBJ2-5
v_gene: TRBV7-3
abundance: -

CDR3nt: TGCGCCAGCAGCGTCCGTGGGGCCACAGATACGCAGTATTTT
CDR3aa: CASSVRGATDTQYF
d_gene: -
j_gene: TRBJ2-3
v_gene: TRBV5-1
abundance: -

CDR3nt: TGTGCCAGCAGTTCCCCGGCCTCTGATGAAAAACTGTTTTTT
CDR3aa: CASSSPASDEKLFF
d_gene: -
j_gene: TRBJ1-4
v_gene: TRBV28
abundance: -

CDR3nt: TGTGCCAGCTCGTACGACAGGGGGAAACTGTTTTTT
CDR3aa: CASSYDRGKLFF
d_gene: TRBD1
j_gene: TRBJ2-2
v_gene: TRBV6-6
abundance: -

CDR3nt: TGTGCCAGCAGCTTACCCGGGGGCAACGAGCAGTACTTC
CDR3aa: CASSLPGGNEQYF
d_gene: -
j_gene: TRBJ2-7
v_gene: TRBV11-3
abundance: -

CDR3nt: TGTGCCAGCAGCCCTGACCTAGCGGGAGGTCGAGATACGCAGTATTTT
CDR3aa: CASSPDLAGGRDTQYF
d_gene: TRBD2
j_gene: TRBJ2-3
v_gene: TRBV7-8
abundance: -

CDR3nt: TGTGCCAGCAGCTTAGTGGGTCAGGGTAATGAAAAACTGTTTTTT
CDR3aa: CASSLVGQGNEKLFF
d_gene: -
j_gene: TRBJ1-4
v_gene: TRBV7-2
abundance: once

CDR3nt: TGTGCCAGCAGCTACCCGCAGTACGAGCAGTACTTC
CDR3aa: CASSYPQYEQYF
d_gene: -
j_gene: TRBJ2-7
v_gene: TRBV11-2
abundance: -

CDR3nt: TGTGCCAGCAGCGTGAGGATAAGAGGGTCCCTCGGCACAGATACGCAGTATTTT
CDR3aa: CASSVRIRGSLGTDTQYF
d_gene: -
j_gene: TRBJ2-3
v_gene: TRBV9
abundance: -

CDR3nt: TGTGCCAGCAGCTTTGGAGGGCCGAGCAATCAGCCCCAGCATTTT
CDR3aa: CASSFGGPSNQPQHF
d_gene: -
j_gene: TRBJ1-5
v_gene: TRBV5-6
abundance: -

CDR3nt: TGTGCCTGGAGTTACGGCGTCAATCAGCCCCAGCATTTT
CDR3aa: CAWSYGVNQPQHF
d_gene: -
j_gene: TRBJ1-5
v_gene: TRBV30
abundance: -

CDR3nt: TGTGCCAGCAGCTCTAGAAAGGCCTCGATTTTCTTC
CDR3aa: CASSSRKASIFF
d_gene: -
j_gene: TRBJ2-1
v_gene: TRBV11-3
abundance: -

CDR3nt: TGTGCCAGCTCAGCCGGGAGGGGACACACAGATACGCAGTATTTT
CDR3aa: CASSAGRGHTDTQYF
d_gene: TRBD2
j_gene: TRBJ2-3
v_gene: TRBV18
abundance: -

CDR3nt: TGCGCCAGCAGCTTGGGGCAGGGGACGGGAAACACCATATATTTT
CDR3aa: CASSLGQGTGNTIYF
d_gene: -
j_gene: TRBJ1-3
v_gene: TRBV5-1
abundance: -

CDR3nt: TGTGCCAGCAGCTTAGCGGGACAGGCCTACACTGAAGCTTTCTTT
CDR3aa: CASSLAGQAYTEAFF
d_gene: TRBD1
j_gene: TRBJ1-1
v_gene: TRBV7-6
abundance: -

CDR3nt: TGCGCCAGCAGCACGCGCCGGGGACCCTACGAGCAGTACTTC
CDR3aa: CASSTRRGPYEQYF
d_gene: -
j_gene: TRBJ2-7
v_gene: TRBV5-1
abundance: -

CDR3nt: TGCGCCAGCAGCCAAGAGGGCAGCATGAACACTGAAGCTTTCTTT
CDR3aa: CASSQEGSMNTEAFF
d_gene: -
j_gene: TRBJ1-1
v_gene: TRBV4-1
abundance: -

CDR3nt: TGCGCCAGCAGCTTAATCCAAGAGACCCAGTACTTC
CDR3aa: CASSLIQETQYF
d_gene: -
j_gene: TRBJ2-5
v_gene: TRBV5-1
abundance: -

CDR3nt: TGTGCCAGCAGCATCCCTTCGGGGCAGGGCCCTATTTTT
CDR3aa: CASSIPSGQGPIF
d_gene: -
j_gene: TRBJ2-3
v_gene: TRBV21-1
abundance: -

CDR3nt: TGTGCCAGCAGTGATGGTTCAGGACCCTTCTACGAGCAGTACTTC
CDR3aa: CASSDGSGPFYEQYF
d_gene: -
j_gene: TRBJ2-7
v_gene: TRBV28
abundance: once

CDR3nt: TGCGCCAGCAGCTTAGGGGTGCAGGCCTACGAGCAGTACTTC
CDR3aa: CASSLGVQAYEQYF
d_gene: -
j_gene: TRBJ2-7
v_gene: TRBV5-1
abundance: -

CDR3nt: TGTGCCAGCAGTGATCCTAGCGGGAGCCCGCTTTCGCATTTTTACGAGCAGTACTTC
CDR3aa: CASSDPSGSPLSHFYEQYF
d_gene: TRBD2
j_gene: TRBJ2-7
v_gene: TRBV28
abundance: -

CDR3nt: TGTGCCAGCAGCTTCTCTCTTGTAGGGGATACGCAGTATTTT
CDR3aa: CASSFSLVGDTQYF
d_gene: -
j_gene: TRBJ2-3
v_gene: TRBV25-1
abundance: -

CDR3nt: TGTGCCAGCTCACCACAGGAGTACTATGGCTACACCTTC
CDR3aa: CASSPQEYYGYTF
d_gene: -
j_gene: TRBJ1-2
v_gene: TRBV18
abundance: once

CDR3nt: TGTGCCAGCAGCTTAGGATTGGGCTCTGGGGCCAACGTCCTGACTTTC
CDR3aa: CASSLGLGSGANVLTF
d_gene: -
j_gene: TRBJ2-6
v_gene: TRBV7-3
abundance: once

CDR3nt: TGCGCCAGCAGCCAAAGGAACACCGGGGAGCTGTTTTTT
CDR3aa: CASSQRNTGELFF
d_gene: -
j_gene: TRBJ2-2
v_gene: TRBV4-1
abundance: -

CDR3nt: TGTGCCAGTAGTATTCTCGGACGGGTCGGGTCCATTGAGCAGTTCTTC
CDR3aa: CASSILGRVGSIEQFF
d_gene: -
j_gene: TRBJ2-1
v_gene: TRBV19
abundance: -

CDR3nt: TGTGCCAGCAGTACCGGACGTCGGGGAAACATTCAGTACTTC
CDR3aa: CASSTGRRGNIQYF
d_gene: -
j_gene: TRBJ2-4
v_gene: TRBV28
abundance: -

CDR3nt: TGCGCCAGCAGCCAAGAGCGGGGAGGGGGTTTTGAGGGTGAGCAGTTCTTC
CDR3aa: CASSQERGGGFEGEQFF
d_gene: -
j_gene: TRBJ2-1
v_gene: TRBV4-1
abundance: -

CDR3nt: TGCGCCAGCAGCTTTGGTGCCACAGATACGCAGTATTTT
CDR3aa: CASSFGATDTQYF
d_gene: -
j_gene: TRBJ2-3
v_gene: TRBV5-1
abundance: -

CDR3nt: TGTGCCAGCAGCTTTCGGACGAGGAACTATGGCTACACCTTC
CDR3aa: CASSFRTRNYGYTF
d_gene: -
j_gene: TRBJ1-2
v_gene: TRBV5-6
abundance: -

CDR3nt: TGTGCCATCAGTGATCAAGCCCGGGGGGCCTACGAGCAGTACTTC
CDR3aa: CAISDQARGAYEQYF
d_gene: TRBD2
j_gene: TRBJ2-7
v_gene: TRBV10-3
abundance: few

CDR3nt: TGTGCCTGGAGTGAACAGGGGAAAGGCTACACCTTC
CDR3aa: CAWSEQGKGYTF
d_gene: TRBD1
j_gene: TRBJ1-2
v_gene: TRBV30
abundance: -

CDR3nt: TGTGCCAGCAGCCCAGGACAGCTGGAGACCCAGTACTTC
CDR3aa: CASSPGQLETQYF
d_gene: -
j_gene: TRBJ2-5
v_gene: TRBV11-2
abundance: -

CDR3nt: TGTGCCAGCAGCTTTGGGACAGACGAGCAGTACTTC
CDR3aa: CASSFGTDEQYF
d_gene: TRBD1
j_gene: TRBJ2-7
v_gene: TRBV5-5
abundance: -

CDR3nt: TGTGCCAGCAGCACCTTACTAGGTTCCGAGCAGTACTTC
CDR3aa: CASSTLLGSEQYF
d_gene: -
j_gene: TRBJ2-7
v_gene: TRBV9
abundance: -

CDR3nt: TGCGCCAGCAGCTTGGAGGGCAGGGGCACTGAAGCTTTCTTT
CDR3aa: CASSLEGRGTEAFF
d_gene: -
j_gene: TRBJ1-1
v_gene: TRBV5-1
abundance: once

CDR3nt: TGTGCCAGCATTCCGGTGGAGCACAAATACGAGCAGTACTTC
CDR3aa: CASIPVEHKYEQYF
d_gene: -
j_gene: TRBJ2-7
v_gene: TRBV2
abundance: -

CDR3nt: TGTGCCAGCAGCGTAGGGGGGTCCGTATTCACAGATACGCAGTATTTT
CDR3aa: CASSVGGSVFTDTQYF
d_gene: -
j_gene: TRBJ2-3
v_gene: TRBV9
abundance: -

CDR3nt: TGTGCCAGCAGCTTGGGACTAGCGGGAGGACGAGATACGCAGTATTTT
CDR3aa: CASSLGLAGGRDTQYF
d_gene: TRBD2
j_gene: TRBJ2-3
v_gene: TRBV7-9
abundance: -

CDR3nt: TGCAGCGTGTCGGGACGGTTATCGGATACGCAGTATTTT
CDR3aa: CSVSGRLSDTQYF
d_gene: -
j_gene: TRBJ2-3
v_gene: TRBV29-1
abundance: -